This T cell receptor beta chain was obtained from a study of blood T cell repertoires in COVID-19. Study information: Researchers got acute and convalescent COVID-19 samples from the United States, Italy and Spain.

The CDR3 runs 11 residues. V lost 3 bases to trimming and J lost 6 bases, with 6 bases between them. Original handling: Reference gene primer amplification yielded estimated nucleated cell counts. Method: immunoSEQ multiplex PCR; TCRdb's copy keeps in-frame clones and lacks some. The V and J calls and the clone size are those of that table, but D and trimming were determined from the DNA. The data contain more than 200,000 clones, 70% to 90% of them singletons. This chain uses TRBV12-3 or TRBV12-4 with TRBJ2-7; D is undetermined. The sample taken for sequencing was peripheral blood. The receptor was isolated from a man aged 18 to 29 with active or convalescent COVID-19. DNA of the CDR3: TGTGCCAGCAGTTTGCTTAGCGAGCAGTACTTC. This codes for CASSLLSEQYF.